This T cell receptor (beta chain) came from a study of T cells in pancreatic ductal adenocarcinoma. Here immunoSEQ multiplex PCR was the method, and the copy in TCRdb shows in-frame clones only, minus some. The sample has some 4,500 clones; approximately 72% are singletons. CDR1 KGHSH and CDR2 LQKENI come from the germline V gene. Trimming took 3 bases from V and 0 from J, leaving 9 bases between them. The CDR3 has 15 residues. A remark on this clone: The antigen is not known.

Broader study findings: Compared with tumor, blood showed more total productive templates and about 8.1-fold more clonotypes. This surgical cohort overrepresents the minority presenting with early-stage disease. Tumors hold more CD45RO+ effector T cells, which may bias toward lower diversity. Blood clonality (roughly 0.072) did not differ significantly from tumor (roughly 0.11).

The selected patients with pancreatic ductal adenocarcinoma had surgery but no neoadjuvant therapy. The gene calls are TRBV18 and TRBJ2-4; perhaps TRBD2 as D (5 bases). The specimen sequenced was pancreatic tumor tissue. This clonotype was obtained from a human donor with pancreatic ductal adenocarcinoma. DNA of the CDR3: TGTGCCAGCTCACCCCCGGACTTAGCCAAAAACATTCAGTACTTC. Residues: CASSPPDLAKNIQYF.